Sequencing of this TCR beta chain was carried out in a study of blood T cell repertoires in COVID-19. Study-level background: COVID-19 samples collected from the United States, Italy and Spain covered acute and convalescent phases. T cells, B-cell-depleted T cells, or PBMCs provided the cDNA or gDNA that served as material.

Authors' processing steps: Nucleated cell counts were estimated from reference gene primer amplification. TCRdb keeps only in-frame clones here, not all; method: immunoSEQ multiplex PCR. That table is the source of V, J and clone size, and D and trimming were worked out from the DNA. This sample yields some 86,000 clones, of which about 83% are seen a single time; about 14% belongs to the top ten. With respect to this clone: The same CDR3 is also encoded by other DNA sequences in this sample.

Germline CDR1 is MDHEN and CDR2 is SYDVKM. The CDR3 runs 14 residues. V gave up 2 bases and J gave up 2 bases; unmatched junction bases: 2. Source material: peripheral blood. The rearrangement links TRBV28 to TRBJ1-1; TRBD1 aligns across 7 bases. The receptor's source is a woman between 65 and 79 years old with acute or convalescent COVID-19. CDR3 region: CASSLRQGNTEAFF. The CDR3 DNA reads TGTGCCAGCAGTTTACGACAGGGCAACACTGAAGCTTTCTTT.